This TCR beta chain was identified during a study of blood T cell repertoires in COVID-19. Study-wide background: Acute and convalescent COVID-19 specimens originated in the United States, Italy and Spain. In each case, the material was cDNA or gDNA derived from T cells, B-cell-depleted T cells, or PBMCs.

In the authors' workflow: Amplifying reference gene primers gave estimates of nucleated cell counts. Here immunoSEQ multiplex PCR was the method, and the copy in TCRdb shows in-frame clones only, minus some. From that table come the V and J calls and clone size; the DNA was used to work out D and trimming. The table has about 400,000 clones, around nine tenths seen once. This CDR3 has 11 residues. Germline V CDR1 and CDR2: LNHDA, SQIVND (reference sequence). With 2 bases removed from V and 6 bases from J, the gap between germline ends came to 4 bases. The count of this clone is one. The receptor comes from a human donor in a cohort sampled during active COVID-19. The sample was peripheral blood. J is TRBJ1-2 and V is TRBV19; D ambiguous. The CDR3, as DNA: TGTGCCAGTAGTATAAATAATGGCTACACCTTC. This translates into CASSINNGYTF.